A single sample is the source of the 18 T cell receptor beta chains below, sequenced in a study of human T cells and chemical hapten exposure. TCRdb recomputed calls from the RACE reads with MiXCR, one row per CDR3 protein. The sample has around 99,000 distinct CDR3 sequences, 9.5% to 15% seen once; the top ten hold approximately 2.1%. As for time point: patch test 1, 2 weeks after DPC sensitization. Indicated treatment: therapeutic diphenylcyclopropenone sensitization with weekly scalp DPC. The input for sequencing was whole blood, taken in connection with sensitization to the hapten diphenylcyclopropenone (DPC). These receptors were collected from a woman aged 40 to 50 with alopecia areata. Some clones in this sample may be carry-over from other donors' samples.

This clonotype has a count of ten or more. The V call is TRBV7-9, the J call TRBJ2-3; 12 nucleotides match TRBD2. CDR1 is SEHNR and CDR2 is FQNEAQ in the germline V gene (reference sequence). This CDR3 region has 21 residues. V lost 3 bases and J lost 4; bases outside the gene matches: 20. CDR3 sequence (DNA): TGTGCCAGCAGCTTTTCAGCGTTGACTAGCGGGAGTATTTGGATCGCAGATACGCAGTATTTT. This encodes CASSFSALTSGSIWIADTQYF.

This clonotype was observed a few times. V and J are TRBV10-3 and TRBJ1-1; tentative D call: TRBD1 (6 bases). The CDR3 sequence is 15 residues long. V lost 6 bases to trimming and J lost 0 bases, with 14 bases between them. From germline, CDR1 is ENHRY and CDR2 SYGVKD. Written as DNA, the CDR3 is TGTGCCATCAGGAAGAGGGGGTCCATGAACACTGAAGCTTTCTTT. Protein product: CAIRKRGSMNTEAFF.

The chain uses TRBV6-5 and TRBJ1-4; 8 bases are a match to TRBD1. J lost 6 bases, V lost 6 bases, and 9 bases had no gene match. CDR1 MNHEY and CDR2 SVGAGI come from the germline V gene. The CDR3 loop spans 15 amino acids. The CDR3 protein is CASRPTGAADEKLFF. For the CDR3, the DNA is TGTGCCAGCAGACCGACAGGGGCCGCGGATGAAAAACTGTTTTTT.

The rearrangement links TRBV5-6 to TRBJ2-2, with TRBD1 identical over 7 bases. Germline V lookup: CDR1 SGHDT, CDR2 YYEEEE. V gave up 2 bases and J gave up 6 bases; unmatched junction bases: 4. The CDR3 is 14 residues long. The DNA of the CDR3 is TGTGCCAGCAGCTTAAAGGGGGCGTCCGGGGAGCTGTTTTTT. Protein product: CASSLKGASGELFF.

This clonotype came up many times. The chain recombines TRBV28 with TRBJ2-1; unclear D gene. Germline CDR1 and CDR2: MDHEN and SYDVKM. Trimming removed 4 bases from V and 9 bases from J, with 10 bases in between. The CDR3 covers 12 residues. CDR3 sequence (DNA): TGTGCCAGCAGTTCCCTAGATGGTGAGCAGTTCTTC. Amino acid sequence: CASSSLDGEQFF. Drawing the rest from reference TRBV28 and TRBJ2-1, the complete variable domain is DVKVTQSSRYLVKRTGEKVFLECVQDMDHENMFWYRQDPGLGLRLIYFSYDVKMKEKGDIPEGYSVSREKKERFSLILESASTNQTSMYLCASSSLDGEQFFGPGTRLTVL.

J is TRBJ1-6 and V is TRBV13; D is perhaps TRBD1 (5 bases). This CDR3 has 15 amino acids. V dropped 1 base and J dropped 6 bases, with 10 bases sitting between them. Germline CDR1 is PRHDT and CDR2 is FYEKMQ (reference sequence). The CDR3 sequence: CASSLALTVNSPLHF. The DNA for the CDR3 is TGTGCCAGCAGCTTAGCATTGACAGTTAATTCACCCCTCCACTTT.

This clonotype was seen ten or more times. The rearrangement links TRBV20-1 to TRBJ1-2; D remains ambiguous. Trimming stripped 3 bases from V and 6 bases from J, with 20 bases between. The CDR3 contains 15 residues. From germline, CDR1 is DFQATT and CDR2 SNEGSKA (reference sequence). CDR3 sequence: CSASNLRRSGDGYTF. The CDR3 nucleotides read TGCAGTGCTAGCAATCTTCGGAGGAGTGGAGATGGCTACACCTTC.

The sample holds a few counts of this clonotype. This chain links TRBV11-2 with TRBJ2-7, with no clear D. V lost 3 bases to trimming and J lost 6 bases, with 12 bases between them. This CDR3 has 13 residues. Germline CDR1 SGHAT, CDR2 FQNNGV. This CDR3 reads CASSLGPSVEQYF. CDR3 sequence (DNA): TGTGCCAGCAGCTTGGGCCCTTCCGTCGAGCAGTACTTC.

This chain links TRBV4-2 with TRBJ2-1; 7 bases are a match to TRBD2. V lost 1 base, J lost 12 bases, and 12 bases stayed unmatched. The V gene's germline CDR1 is LGHNA and CDR2 YNFKEQ. This CDR3 has 15 amino acids. The CDR3 loop is CASSQGTSGAYVQFF. DNA for the CDR3: TGTGCCAGCAGCCAAGGGACTAGTGGGGCTTACGTGCAGTTCTTC.

This clonotype was observed a few times. The V gene is TRBV15, the J gene TRBJ2-3, with TRBD1 matching over 8 bases. The germline V gene has CDR1 LNHNV and CDR2 YYDKDF (reference sequence). This CDR3 spans 16 amino acids. J was trimmed by 5 bases and V by 0 bases; bases with no gene match: 7. CDR3 residues: CATSRESGTGQDTQYF. The CDR3 coding sequence is TGTGCCACCAGCAGAGAATCCGGGACAGGCCAAGATACGCAGTATTTT.

This chain links TRBV27 with TRBJ2-3; D might be TRBD2 (6 bases). The germline V gene has CDR1 MNHEY and CDR2 SMNVEV (reference sequence). This CDR3 spans 14 amino acids. V was clipped by 5 bases and J by 2 bases, with 11 bases between them. CDR3 loop: CASSTGLPTDTQYF. The CDR3 DNA sequence: TGTGCCAGCAGTACGGGACTCCCCACAGATACGCAGTATTTT.

This clonotype was counted a few times. V and J are TRBV14 and TRBJ2-1; 13 nucleotides line up with TRBD2. Losses at the gene ends were 0 bases for V and 3 bases for J; bases not matched to a gene: 5. Looked up from germline, CDR1 is SGHDN and CDR2 is FVKESK. This CDR3 has 18 amino acids. The CDR3: CASSQDWTSGRYYNEQFF. The CDR3 nucleotides are TGTGCCAGCAGCCAAGATTGGACTAGCGGGAGATACTACAATGAGCAGTTCTTC.

The chain carries TRBV27 and TRBJ1-4; D possibly corresponds to TRBD1 (5 bases). The CDR3 runs 14 residues. The germline V and J ends were trimmed by 5 bases and 5 bases, with 12 bases remaining between them. Per the germline V gene, CDR1 is MNHEY and CDR2 is SMNVEV (reference sequence). In DNA, the CDR3 is TGTGCCAGCAGTCCGGGACTGCCCAATGAAAAACTGTTTTTT. Translated: CASSPGLPNEKLFF.

In this sample, this clonotype turned up a few times. The chain is built from TRBV9 and TRBJ1-6; D is perhaps TRBD1 (5 bases). CDR1 is SGDLS and CDR2 is YYNGEE in the germline V gene. V was clipped by 2 bases and J by 6 bases, with 12 bases between them. The CDR3 loop spans 15 amino acids. DNA for the CDR3: TGTGCCAGCAGCGTGGCAGGGCGGACTAATTCACCCCTCCACTTT. Amino acid sequence: CASSVAGRTNSPLHF.

This clonotype was counted a few times. The chain couples TRBV19 to TRBJ2-3, with TRBD2 matching 14 bases. The CDR3 spans 14 residues. V was pared by 9 bases and J by 4 bases, with 3 bases of the junction left unmatched. Germline CDR1 LNHDA, CDR2 SQIVND (reference sequence). CDR3: CASRLAGGADTQYF. In nucleotides, the CDR3 is TGTGCCAGCAGACTAGCGGGAGGGGCAGATACGCAGTATTTT.

This clonotype was seen more than once but under ten times. The chain uses TRBV12-3 or TRBV12-4 and TRBJ1-5; perhaps TRBD1 as D (5 bases). V lost 4 bases, J lost 1 base, and 5 bases lay in between. The CDR3 is 13 amino acids. The CDR3 DNA follows: TGTGCCAGCAGTTGGGACAGCAATCAGCCCCAGCATTTT. Its protein product is CASSWDSNQPQHF.

The CDR3 loop reads CASSQGTGEAFF. CDR3 sequence (DNA): TGTGCCAGCAGCCAGGGGACAGGCGAAGCTTTCTTT. V is TRBV4-2 and J is TRBJ1-1, with 8 bases aligning to TRBD1. The CDR3 has 12 amino acids. After removal of 3 bases from V and 8 bases from J, the junction contained 2 bases not matched to a gene. Germline assignment: CDR1 LGHNA and CDR2 YNFKEQ.

This clonotype was picked up many times. This chain connects TRBV2 to TRBJ2-1; TRBD2 matches at 9 bases. From germline, CDR1 is SNHLY and CDR2 FYNNEI. V trimming: 2 bases; J trimming: 4 bases; junction bases outside the gene matches: 0. This CDR3 is built from 14 residues. The CDR3 coding sequence is TGTGCCAGCAGTGAACTAGCGGGGTACAATGAGCAGTTCTTC. This encodes CASSELAGYNEQFF.